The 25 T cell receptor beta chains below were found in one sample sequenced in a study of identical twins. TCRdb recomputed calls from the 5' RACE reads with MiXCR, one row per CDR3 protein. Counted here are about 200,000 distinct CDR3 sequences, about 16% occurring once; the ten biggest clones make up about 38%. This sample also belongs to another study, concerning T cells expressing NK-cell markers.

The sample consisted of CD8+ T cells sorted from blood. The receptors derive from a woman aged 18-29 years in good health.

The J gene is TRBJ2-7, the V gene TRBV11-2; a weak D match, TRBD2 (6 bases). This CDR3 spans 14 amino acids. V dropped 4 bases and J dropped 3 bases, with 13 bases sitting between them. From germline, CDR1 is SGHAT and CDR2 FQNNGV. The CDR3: CASSSFRENYEQYF. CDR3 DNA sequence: TGTGCCAGCAGCTCTTTCCGGGAGAACTACGAGCAGTACTTC.

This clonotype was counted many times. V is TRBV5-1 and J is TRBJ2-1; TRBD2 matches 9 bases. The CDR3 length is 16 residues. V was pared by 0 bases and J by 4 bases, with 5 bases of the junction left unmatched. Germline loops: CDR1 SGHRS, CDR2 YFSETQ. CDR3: CASSLAELAGYNEQFF. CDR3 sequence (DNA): TGCGCCAGCAGCTTGGCCGAACTAGCGGGTTACAATGAGCAGTTCTTC.

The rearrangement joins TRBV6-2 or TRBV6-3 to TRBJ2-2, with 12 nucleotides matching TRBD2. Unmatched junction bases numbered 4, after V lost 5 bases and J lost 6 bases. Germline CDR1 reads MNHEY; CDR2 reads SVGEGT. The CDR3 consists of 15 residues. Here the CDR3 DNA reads TGTGCCAGCAGTGCCCGACTAGCGGGAGCCGGGGAGCTGTTTTTT. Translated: CASSARLAGAGELFF.

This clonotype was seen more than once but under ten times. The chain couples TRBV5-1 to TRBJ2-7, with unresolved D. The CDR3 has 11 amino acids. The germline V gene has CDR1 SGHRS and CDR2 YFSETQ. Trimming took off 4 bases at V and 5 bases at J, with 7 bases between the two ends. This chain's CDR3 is CASSLHHEQYF. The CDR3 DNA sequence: TGCGCCAGCAGCCTGCACCACGAGCAGTACTTC.

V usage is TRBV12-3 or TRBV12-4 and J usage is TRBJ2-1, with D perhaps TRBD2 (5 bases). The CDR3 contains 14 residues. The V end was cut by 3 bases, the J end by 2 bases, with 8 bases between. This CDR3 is CASSFTRTYNEQFF. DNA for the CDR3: TGTGCCAGCAGTTTCACTAGAACCTACAATGAGCAGTTCTTC.

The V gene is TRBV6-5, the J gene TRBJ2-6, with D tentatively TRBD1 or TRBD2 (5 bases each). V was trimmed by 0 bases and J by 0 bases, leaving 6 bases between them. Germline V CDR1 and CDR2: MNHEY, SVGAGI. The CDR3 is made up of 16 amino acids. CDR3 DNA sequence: TGTGCCAGCAGTTACTCGGGGGACTCTGGGGCCAACGTCCTGACTTTC. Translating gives CASSYSGDSGANVLTF.

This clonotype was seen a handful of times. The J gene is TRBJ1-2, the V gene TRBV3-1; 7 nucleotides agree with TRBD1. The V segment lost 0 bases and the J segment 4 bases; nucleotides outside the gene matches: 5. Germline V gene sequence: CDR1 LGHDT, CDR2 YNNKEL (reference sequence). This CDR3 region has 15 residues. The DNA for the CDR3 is TGTGCCAGCAGCCAAGATTTGCGGGACAGCTATGGCTACACCTTC. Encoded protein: CASSQDLRDSYGYTF.

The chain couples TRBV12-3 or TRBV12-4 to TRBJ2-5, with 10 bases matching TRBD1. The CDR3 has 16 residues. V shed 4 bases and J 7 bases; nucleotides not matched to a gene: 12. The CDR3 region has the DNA TGTGCCAGCAGTTGTCGTTGGGACAGGGGCTGTAGGACCCAGTACTTC. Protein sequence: CASSCRWDRGCRTQYF.

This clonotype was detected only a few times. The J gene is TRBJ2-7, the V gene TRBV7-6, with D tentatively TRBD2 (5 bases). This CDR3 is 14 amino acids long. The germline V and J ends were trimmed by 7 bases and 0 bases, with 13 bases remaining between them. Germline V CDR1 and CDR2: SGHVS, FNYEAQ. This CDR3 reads CASTPRGSSYEQYF. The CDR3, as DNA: TGTGCCAGCACCCCCCGGGGTAGCTCCTACGAGCAGTACTTC.

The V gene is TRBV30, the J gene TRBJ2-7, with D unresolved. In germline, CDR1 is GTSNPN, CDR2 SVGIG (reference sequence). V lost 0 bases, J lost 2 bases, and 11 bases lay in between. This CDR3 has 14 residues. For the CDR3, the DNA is TGTGCCTGGAGTGTAGGGCGGCTACCCTACGAGCAGTACTTC. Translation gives CAWSVGRLPYEQYF.

The CDR3 DNA is TGTGCCAGCAGTTACGGTGACGGGAGGGGGCCAGATACGCAGTATTTT. Encoded protein: CASSYGDGRGPDTQYF. V is TRBV6-2 or TRBV6-3 and J is TRBJ2-3; a possible D gene is TRBD2 (8 bases). The CDR3 extends over 16 amino acids. Germline V gives CDR1 MNHEY, CDR2 SVGEGT. The V end lost 2 bases, the J end lost 4 bases, and 16 bases lay between the germline ends.

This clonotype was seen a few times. The CDR3 coding sequence is TGTGCCATCAGTGAGCCGACTTGGGGCCGGGGCTATGGCTACACCTTC. Amino acids: CAISEPTWGRGYGYTF. The J gene is TRBJ1-2, the V gene TRBV10-3; possibly TRBD1 for D (5 bases). CDR3 size: 16 residues. The germline V gene encodes CDR1 ENHRY and CDR2 SYGVKD. V dropped 2 bases and J dropped 4 bases, with 17 bases sitting between them.

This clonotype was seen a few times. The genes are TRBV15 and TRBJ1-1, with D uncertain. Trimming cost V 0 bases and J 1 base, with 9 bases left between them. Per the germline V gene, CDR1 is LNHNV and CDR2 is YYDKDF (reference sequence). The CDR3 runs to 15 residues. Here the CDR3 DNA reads TGTGCCACCAGCAGAGATCGTTCGGGGAACACTGAAGCTTTCTTT. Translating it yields CATSRDRSGNTEAFF.

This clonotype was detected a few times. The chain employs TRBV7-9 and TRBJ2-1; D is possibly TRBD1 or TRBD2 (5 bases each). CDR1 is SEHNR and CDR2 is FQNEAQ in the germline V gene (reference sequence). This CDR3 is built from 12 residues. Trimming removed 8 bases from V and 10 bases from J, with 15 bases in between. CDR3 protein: CASSEDRDEQFF. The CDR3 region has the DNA TGTGCCAGCTCAGAGGATAGGGACGAGCAGTTCTTC. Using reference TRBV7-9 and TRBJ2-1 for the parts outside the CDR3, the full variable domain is DTGVSQNPRHKITKRGQNVTFRCDPISEHNRLYWYRQTLGQGPEFLTYFQNEAQLEKSRLLSDRFSAERPKGSFSTLEIQRTEQGDSAMYLCASSEDRDEQFFGPGTRLTVL.

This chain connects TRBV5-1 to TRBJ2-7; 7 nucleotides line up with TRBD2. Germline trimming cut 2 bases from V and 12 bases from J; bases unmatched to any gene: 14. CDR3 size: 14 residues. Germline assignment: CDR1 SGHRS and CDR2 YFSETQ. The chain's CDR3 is CASSFLGLAAPGYF. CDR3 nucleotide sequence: TGCGCCAGCAGCTTCCTTGGGCTAGCGGCCCCGGGGTACTTC. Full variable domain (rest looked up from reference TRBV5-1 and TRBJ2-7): KAGVTQTPRYLIKTRGQQVTLSCSPISGHRSVSWYQQTPGQGLQFLFEYFSETQRNKGNFPGRFSGRQFSNSRSEMNVSTLELGDSALYLCASSFLGLAAPGYFGPGTRLTVT.

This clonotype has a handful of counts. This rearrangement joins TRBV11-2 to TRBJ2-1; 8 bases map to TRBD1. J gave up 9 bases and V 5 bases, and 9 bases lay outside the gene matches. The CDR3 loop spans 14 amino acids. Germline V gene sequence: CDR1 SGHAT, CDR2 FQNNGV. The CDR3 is CASSPGQGITEQFF. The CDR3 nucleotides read TGTGCCAGCAGCCCCGGACAGGGTATCACTGAGCAGTTCTTC.

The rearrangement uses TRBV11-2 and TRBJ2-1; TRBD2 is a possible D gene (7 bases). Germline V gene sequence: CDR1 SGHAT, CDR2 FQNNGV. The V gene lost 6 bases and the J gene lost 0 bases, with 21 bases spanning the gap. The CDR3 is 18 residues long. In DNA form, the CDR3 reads TGTGCCAGCAGTCTTCCGCGCAGGGGCGGGAGCTCCTACAATGAGCAGTTCTTC. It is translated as CASSLPRRGGSSYNEQFF.

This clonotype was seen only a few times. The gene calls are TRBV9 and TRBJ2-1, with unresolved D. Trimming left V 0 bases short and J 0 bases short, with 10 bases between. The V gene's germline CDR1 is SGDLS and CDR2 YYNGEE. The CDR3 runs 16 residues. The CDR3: CASSVALLGSYNEQFF. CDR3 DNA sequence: TGTGCCAGCAGCGTAGCGTTGCTAGGCTCCTACAATGAGCAGTTCTTC. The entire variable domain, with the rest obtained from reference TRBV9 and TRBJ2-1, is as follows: DSGVTQTPKHLITATGQRVTLRCSPRSGDLSVYWYQQSLDQGLQFLIQYYNGEERAKGNILERFSAQQFPDLHSELNLSSLELGDSALYFCASSVALLGSYNEQFFGPGTRLTVL.

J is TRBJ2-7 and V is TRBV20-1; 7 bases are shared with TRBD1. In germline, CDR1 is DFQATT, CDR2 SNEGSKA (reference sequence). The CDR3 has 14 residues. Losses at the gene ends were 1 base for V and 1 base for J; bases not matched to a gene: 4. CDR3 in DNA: TGCAGTGCTAGAGTCCGGGACAGTTCCTACGAGCAGTACTTC. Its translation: CSARVRDSSYEQYF.

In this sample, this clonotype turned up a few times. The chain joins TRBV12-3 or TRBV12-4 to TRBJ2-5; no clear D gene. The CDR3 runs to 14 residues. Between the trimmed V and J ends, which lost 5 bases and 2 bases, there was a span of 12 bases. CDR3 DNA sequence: TGTGCCAGCAGTCGTATATCCTATCAAGAGACCCAGTACTTC. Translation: CASSRISYQETQYF.

The DNA for the CDR3 is TGTGCCAGCAGCGTATTGGCTAGCGGGATCGTTGGGGAGACCCAGTACTTC. Translating gives CASSVLASGIVGETQYF. The chain has TRBV9 and TRBJ2-5; 9 bases match TRBD2. V dropped 1 base and J dropped 5; count of bases not matched to a gene: 12. The CDR3 extends over 17 amino acids. The germline V gene encodes CDR1 SGDLS and CDR2 YYNGEE.

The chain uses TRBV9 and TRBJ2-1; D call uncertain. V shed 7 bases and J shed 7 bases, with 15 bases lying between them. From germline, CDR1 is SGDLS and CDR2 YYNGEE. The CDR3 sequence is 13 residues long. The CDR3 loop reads CASSTTLSNEQFF. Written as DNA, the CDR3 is TGTGCCAGCTCGACCACGTTATCGAATGAGCAGTTCTTC.

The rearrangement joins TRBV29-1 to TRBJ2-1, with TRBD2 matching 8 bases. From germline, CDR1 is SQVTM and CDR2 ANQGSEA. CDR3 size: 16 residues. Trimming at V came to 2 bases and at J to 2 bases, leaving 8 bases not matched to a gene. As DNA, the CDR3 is TGCAGCGTTGAAAAAATTAGCGGGAACCCCTACAATGAGCAGTTCTTC. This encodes CSVEKISGNPYNEQFF.

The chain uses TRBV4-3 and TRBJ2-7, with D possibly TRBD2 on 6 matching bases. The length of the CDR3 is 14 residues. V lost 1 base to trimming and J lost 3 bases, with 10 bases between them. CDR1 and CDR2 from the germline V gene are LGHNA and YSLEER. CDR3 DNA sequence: TGCGCCAGCAGCCAAGTTGCGGGAAGCTACGAGCAGTACTTC. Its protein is CASSQVAGSYEQYF.

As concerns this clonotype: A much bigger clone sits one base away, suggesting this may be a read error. CDR3 nucleotide sequence: TGTGCCAGCAGCTTATACTCCCAGTTGACAGGGTGGGATAATCCACCCCTCCACTTT. It encodes CASSLYSQLTGWDNPPLHF. The chain links TRBV7-8 to TRBJ1-6, with 7 bases fitting TRBD1. The CDR3 has 19 amino acids. The germline V gene has CDR1 SGHVS and CDR2 FQNEAQ.